Listed here is a single TCR beta chain. This clonotype was seen only a few times. Its antigen specificity is not known. No per-base quality is available; no much larger clone lies one base away. The sample is drawn from a study of CD8 T cells in ankylosing spondylitis (dated by TCRdb to the late 2010s). Study-level background: The study set out to find disease-linked TCR variants by profiling T cell receptor beta repertoires in ankylosing spondylitis patients and healthy donors. In total, the full study cohort was made up of some 110 healthy donors and 25 to 30 ankylosing spondylitis patients. Samples of peripheral blood were taken, and for ankylosing spondylitis patients, synovial fluid was collected as well.

Results the study describes overall, beyond this receptor: A TCR beta motif made up of several highly homologous amino acid variants appeared to be characteristic of blood from ankylosing spondylitis patients. Some motif variants were previously reported in synovial fluid and blood of reactive arthritis patients, suggesting common disease-initiation mechanisms. In peripheral blood, the disease-linked clones were found at relatively low frequencies and had a CD8+ phenotype. The disease-linked clones were reported to be significantly enriched in matched synovial fluid samples from ankylosing spondylitis patients.

The CDR1 and CDR2 encoded by the germline V gene are SQVTM and ANQGSEA. V and J lose 4 bases and 5 bases, and a span of 5 bases separates them. Spanning cysteine to phenylalanine, the CDR3 consists of 10 amino acids. Only CDR3 DNA is held: 30 bases, read in frame from base 1. Reads for this sample came from an Illumina HiSeq 2500. Quantitative 5'-RACE with molecular barcodes was the method used to prepare the TCR beta libraries. For the original study's pipeline: A new computational method based on a probabilistic model of VDJ rearrangement was used to identify disease-linked TCR variants. TCRdb reanalyzed the raw reads on its own, using fastp at Q25 for trimming and MiXCR for clone calling, and kept in-frame beta chains. Each entry is one CDR3 protein sequence, shown with its most common DNA and genes. It is TCRdb's table, rather than the study itself, that gives the V and J calls and clone size. The sample has hundreds of thousands of distinct CDR3 sequences on record, more than 25% of them singletons. Of the sample, 4% to 5.5% is held by the ten largest clones.

The sequencing input was blood, either unsorted or a sorted T cell fraction (not recorded which). This receptor was identified in a male donor with ankylosing spondylitis or in good health (not recorded which). Recombination linked TRBV29-1 to TRBJ1-1; the D gene cannot be named for sure. The DNA sequence is given as TGCAGCGTTGGGTGGACTGAAGCTTTCTTT. The encoded protein is CSVGWTEAFF.